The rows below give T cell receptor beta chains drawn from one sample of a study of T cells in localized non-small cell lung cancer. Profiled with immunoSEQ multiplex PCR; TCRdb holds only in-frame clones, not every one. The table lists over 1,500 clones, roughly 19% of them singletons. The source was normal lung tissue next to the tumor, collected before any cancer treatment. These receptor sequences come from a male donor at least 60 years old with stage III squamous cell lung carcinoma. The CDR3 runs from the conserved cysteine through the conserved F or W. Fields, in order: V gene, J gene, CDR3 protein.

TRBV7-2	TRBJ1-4	CASSSGGIEKLFF
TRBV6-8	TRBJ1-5	CASSAGNSNQPQHF
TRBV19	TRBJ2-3	CASGGPSGETDTQYF
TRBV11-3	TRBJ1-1	CASSLAKGGVGTEAFF
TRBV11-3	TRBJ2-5	CASSLWRSGGAGGETQYF
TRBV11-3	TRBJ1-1	CASSFGRITMNTEAFF
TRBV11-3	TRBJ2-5	CASSRVRGTRGETQYF
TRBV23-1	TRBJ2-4	CASSQASRGPGNIQYF
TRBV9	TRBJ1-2	CASSVATGGQLANYGYTF
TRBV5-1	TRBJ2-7	CASSLGGTGPYEQYF
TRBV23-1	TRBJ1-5	CASSQRSIMLKWGQPQHF
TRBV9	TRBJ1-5	CASSPPGIYQPQHF
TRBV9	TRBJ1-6	CASTHSTYNSPLHF
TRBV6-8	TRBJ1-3	CASKIASGNTIYF
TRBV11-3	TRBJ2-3	CASSAGGSTDTQYF
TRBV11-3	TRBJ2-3	CASSPGGTGVYTQYF
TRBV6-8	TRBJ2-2	CASSYSMGSTGELFF
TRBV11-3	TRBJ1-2	CASSAGQGANYGYTF
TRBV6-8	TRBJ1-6	CASKGQGEVSPLHF
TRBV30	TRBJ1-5	CAWSGGLTNQPQHF
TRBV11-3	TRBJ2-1	CASSLGTSERNEQFF
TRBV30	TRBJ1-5	CASSTDSNQPQHF
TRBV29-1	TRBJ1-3	CSVEPNAGGLRYF